These T cell receptor beta chains were read from a single sample in a study of blood T cells in healthy people across ages. MiXCR, applied by TCRdb to the 5' RACE reads, yields one record per CDR3 protein. The sample shows roughly 1,100,000 distinct CDR3 sequences, under 30% of them seen only once. The sample was also linked to a second study, of T cells of mothers and their children.

Sample: blood. Source of these receptors: a girl aged 2-10 years in good health. Each CDR3 is given with its conserved first and last residue. The D gene is left open where the match is weak. Clone size, where shown, is once, few, many, or a class for clones that have expanded.

size	D	J	V	CDR3	DNA
.	.	TRBJ2-1	TRBV5-1	CASNPGASSYNEQFF	TGCGCCAGCAACCCTGGGGCCAGCTCCTACAATGAGCAGTTCTTC
few	.	TRBJ1-5	TRBV6-2/TRBV6-3	CASSPADHSNQPQHF	TGTGCCAGCAGCCCGGCAGACCATAGCAATCAGCCCCAGCATTTT
few	TRBD2	TRBJ2-5	TRBV11-2	CASSSPWRGQETQYF	TGTGCCAGCAGCTCCCCATGGCGGGGGCAAGAGACCCAGTACTTC
few	.	TRBJ2-4	TRBV20-1	CSAREENPNIQYF	TGCAGTGCTAGAGAGGAGAATCCAAACATTCAGTACTTC
few	.	TRBJ1-2	TRBV5-1	CASSLIPGTGEGYTF	TGCGCCAGCAGCTTGATTCCCGGGACGGGTGAGGGCTACACCTTC
.	TRBD2	TRBJ2-5	TRBV18	CASSPTSGEMETQYF	TGTGCCAGCTCACCGACTAGCGGGGAAATGGAGACCCAGTACTTC
few	.	TRBJ2-6	TRBV29-1	CSVESGTGANVLTF	TGCAGCGTTGAATCTGGGACTGGGGCCAACGTCCTGACTTTC
.	TRBD1	TRBJ2-7	TRBV29-1	CSVGGSGTGVDEQYF	TGCAGCGTTGGAGGGTCCGGGACAGGAGTGGACGAGCAGTACTTC
.	TRBD1	TRBJ1-1	TRBV4-3	CASSHGTGNTEAFF	TGCGCCAGCAGCCACGGGACAGGGAACACTGAAGCTTTCTTT
few	.	TRBJ1-2	TRBV6-5	CASSYSFTLAQGYTF	TGTGCCAGCAGTTACTCGTTCACTCTCGCCCAGGGTTACACCTTC
.	.	TRBJ2-7	TRBV5-1	CASSLAGDTYEQYF	TGCGCCAGCAGCTTGGCCGGGGACACTTACGAGCAGTACTTC
few	.	TRBJ2-1	TRBV20-1	CSARVTAGTLPYNEQFF	TGCAGTGCTAGAGTTACGGCGGGAACCCTCCCCTACAATGAGCAGTTCTTC
.	TRBD1	TRBJ1-2	TRBV11-2	CASSPGVRGQGTPNYGYTF	TGTGCCAGCAGCCCTGGAGTCAGAGGACAGGGGACACCAAACTATGGCTACACCTTC
few	TRBD2	TRBJ2-1	TRBV20-1	CSAHDDSGKVGEQFF	TGCAGTGCCCACGACGATAGCGGGAAAGTGGGTGAGCAGTTCTTC
.	TRBD1	TRBJ1-2	TRBV19	CASRPQGDWYGYTF	TGTGCCAGTAGGCCCCAGGGGGATTGGTATGGCTACACCTTC
few	.	TRBJ2-5	TRBV5-1	CASNLQFQETQYF	TGCGCCAGCAACCTGCAGTTCCAAGAGACCCAGTACTTC
.	TRBD1	TRBJ2-7	TRBV4-3	CASSQRTGKLYEQYF	TGCGCCAGCAGCCAAAGGACAGGTAAACTCTACGAGCAGTACTTC
few	.	TRBJ2-5	TRBV20-1	CRVQVGETQYF	TGCAGAGTACAGGTGGGAGAGACCCAGTACTTC
.	.	TRBJ2-7	TRBV3-1	CASSLSGQGDYPGYEQYF	TGTGCCAGCAGCCTATCCGGGCAGGGTGACTACCCCGGCTACGAGCAGTACTTC
.	TRBD2	TRBJ2-1	TRBV27	CATRLAGNSYNEQFF	TGTGCCACCCGACTAGCGGGAAACTCCTACAATGAGCAGTTCTTC
.	.	TRBJ2-6	TRBV7-3	CASSFFNSGANVLTF	TGTGCCAGCAGCTTTTTTAACTCTGGGGCCAACGTCCTGACTTTC
.	.	TRBJ2-3	TRBV12-5	CASGLSTDRHIDTQYF	TGTGCTAGTGGTTTGTCGACTGACCGCCATATCGATACGCAGTATTTT
.	TRBD1	TRBJ1-4	TRBV7-9	CASSLDSQTGDEKLFF	TGTGCCAGCAGCTTAGACTCCCAAACAGGGGATGAAAAACTGTTTTTT
.	.	TRBJ2-3	TRBV20-1	CSAIGPPDPDTQYF	TGCAGTGCGATTGGACCCCCAGACCCAGATACGCAGTATTTT
few	TRBD2	TRBJ2-7	TRBV6-1	CASSSGLASTYEQYF	TGTGCCAGCAGTTCAGGACTAGCGAGTACCTACGAGCAGTACTTC
.	TRBD2	TRBJ2-5	TRBV5-1	CASSVGLAGAEFF	TGCGCCAGCAGCGTGGGACTAGCGGGAGCAGAGTTCTTC
many	.	TRBJ2-3	TRBV18	CASSPGADTQYF	TGTGCCAGCAGCCCCGGGGCAGATACGCAGTATTTT
.	.	TRBJ2-5	TRBV5-6	CASSLGERIRETQYF	TGTGCCAGCAGCTTGGGGGAAAGGATCAGGGAGACCCAGTACTTC
.	.	TRBJ1-3	TRBV7-9	CASSPRHGNTIYF	TGTGCCAGCAGCCCCCGGCATGGAAACACCATATATTTT
.	.	TRBJ1-1	TRBV29-1	CSVRGVPNTEAFF	TGCAGCGTTAGGGGGGTCCCGAACACTGAAGCTTTCTTT
.	.	TRBJ2-6	TRBV12-5	CASGLDTNTGSGANVLTF	TGTGCTAGTGGTTTGGATACGAACACAGGCTCTGGGGCCAACGTCCTGACTTTC
few	.	TRBJ2-7	TRBV20-1	CSASRGDGYNGLYEQYF	TGCAGTGCTAGTAGAGGGGACGGCTACAACGGACTTTACGAGCAGTACTTC
.	TRBD1	TRBJ2-7	TRBV12-3/TRBV12-4	CASSPIGTGAHEQYF	TGTGCCAGCAGTCCAATCGGGACAGGGGCCCACGAGCAGTACTTC
.	TRBD1	TRBJ2-1	TRBV27	CASKRGTEGLRNEQFF	TGTGCCAGCAAGAGAGGGACAGAGGGTCTCCGCAATGAGCAGTTCTTC
.	.	TRBJ2-2	TRBV7-9	CASSTRDKDTGELFF	TGTGCCAGCAGTACCCGGGACAAAGACACCGGGGAGCTGTTTTTT
few	.	TRBJ1-5	TRBV12-3/TRBV12-4	CASSLQEIQPQHF	TGTGCCAGCAGCCTACAGGAGATTCAGCCCCAGCATTTT
.	.	TRBJ1-5	TRBV29-1	CSVGTGQTGNQPQHF	TGCAGCGTGGGAACCGGACAGACTGGCAATCAGCCCCAGCATTTT
few	.	TRBJ2-7	TRBV7-2	CASTPQEGSYEQYF	TGTGCCAGCACCCCTCAGGAGGGATCCTACGAGCAGTACTTC
.	TRBD1	TRBJ1-1	TRBV7-9	CASSAKQGRNTEAFF	TGTGCCAGCAGCGCCAAACAGGGGAGAAACACTGAAGCTTTCTTT
few	.	TRBJ2-5	TRBV7-9	CASSLALRKRETQYF	TGTGCCAGCAGCTTAGCGCTAAGGAAACGGGAGACCCAGTACTTC
.	.	TRBJ2-1	TRBV6-1	CASSANLVEQFF	TGTGCCAGCAGTGCAAATTTGGTTGAGCAGTTCTTC
.	.	TRBJ2-6	TRBV6-2/TRBV6-3	CASSYSSSDSLPGANVLTF	TGTGCCAGCAGTTACTCGAGTTCTGACAGTCTACCTGGGGCCAACGTCCTGACTTTC
.	.	TRBJ1-4	TRBV27	CASSLGQGEGEKLFF	TGTGCCAGCAGCCTGGGCCAGGGTGAAGGCGAAAAACTGTTTTTT
few	TRBD1	TRBJ2-1	TRBV28	CASTHRGYNEQFF	TGTGCCAGCACTCACAGGGGGTACAATGAGCAGTTCTTC
few	TRBD2	TRBJ2-7	TRBV20-1	CSARIAGGPRRSYEQYF	TGCAGTGCTAGAATAGCGGGAGGGCCCAGAAGATCCTACGAGCAGTACTTC
.	TRBD1	TRBJ1-1	TRBV6-2/TRBV6-3	CASSHFNRGPGWQSF	TGTGCCAGCAGTCACTTCAACAGGGGCCCGGGATGGCAGAGCTTT
.	TRBD1	TRBJ1-1	TRBV7-9	CASSPTGGYTEAFF	TGTGCCAGCAGCCCCACAGGGGGCTACACTGAAGCTTTCTTT
.	.	TRBJ2-5	TRBV30	CAWSGVGTEFF	TGTGCCTGGAGTGGGGTGGGGACGGAGTTCTTC
few	TRBD2	TRBJ2-7	TRBV5-1	CASNLPGTSGEQYF	TGCGCCAGCAACTTGCCCGGGACTAGTGGCGAGCAGTACTTC
.	.	TRBJ1-2	TRBV27	CASSLSGWAYGYTF	TGTGCCAGCAGTTTATCAGGTTGGGCCTATGGCTACACCTTC
few	.	TRBJ2-7	TRBV7-9	CAVQPVSYEQYF	TGTGCCGTTCAGCCAGTCTCCTACGAGCAGTACTTC
.	.	TRBJ2-2	TRBV7-2	CASSLVAPAGELFF	TGTGCCAGCAGCTTAGTGGCACCGGCCGGGGAGCTGTTTTTT
few	TRBD1	TRBJ2-2	TRBV5-6	CASSLIQGAGELFF	TGTGCCAGCAGCTTAATACAGGGGGCCGGGGAGCTGTTTTTT
.	.	TRBJ1-4	TRBV27	CASRGFNEKLFF	TGTGCCAGCAGGGGCTTTAATGAAAAACTGTTTTTT
.	.	TRBJ1-4	TRBV7-4	CASTPDSVVELFF	TGTGCCAGCACCCCCGATTCGGTTGTGGAACTGTTTTTT